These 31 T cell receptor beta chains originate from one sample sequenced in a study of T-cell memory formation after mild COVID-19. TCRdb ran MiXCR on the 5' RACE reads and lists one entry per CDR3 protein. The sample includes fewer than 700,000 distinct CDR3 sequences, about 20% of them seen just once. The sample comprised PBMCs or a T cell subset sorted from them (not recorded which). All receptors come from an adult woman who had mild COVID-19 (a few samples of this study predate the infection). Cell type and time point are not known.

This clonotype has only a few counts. CDR3 coding DNA: TGCGCCAGCAGCTTGACAGGGACACAGCCCCAGCATTTT. This gives the protein CASSLTGTQPQHF. The chain combines TRBV5-1 with TRBJ1-5; D might be TRBD1 (6 bases). Per germline, CDR1 SGHRS and CDR2 YFSETQ. V lost 1 base and J lost 7, with 9 bases in between. The CDR3 totals 13 residues.

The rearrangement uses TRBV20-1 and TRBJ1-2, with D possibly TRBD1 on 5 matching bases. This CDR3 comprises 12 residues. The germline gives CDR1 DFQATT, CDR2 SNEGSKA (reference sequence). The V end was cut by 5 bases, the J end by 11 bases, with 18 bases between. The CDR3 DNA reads TGCAGTGCTTCAGCCTCCTGGGGCGGGTACACCTTC. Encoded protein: CSASASWGGYTF.

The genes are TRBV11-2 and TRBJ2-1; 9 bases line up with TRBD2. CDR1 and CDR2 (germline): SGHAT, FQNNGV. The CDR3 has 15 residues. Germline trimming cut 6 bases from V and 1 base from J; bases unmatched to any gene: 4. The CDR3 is CASRSLAGSYNEQFF. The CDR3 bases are TGTGCCAGCAGGTCTCTAGCGGGGTCCTACAATGAGCAGTTCTTC.

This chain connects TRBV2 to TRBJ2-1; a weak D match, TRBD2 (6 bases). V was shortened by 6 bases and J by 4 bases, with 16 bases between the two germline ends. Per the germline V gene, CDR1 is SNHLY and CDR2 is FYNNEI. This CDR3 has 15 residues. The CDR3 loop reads CASRRAAGTYNEQFF. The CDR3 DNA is TGTGCCAGCAGGAGGGCCGCGGGAACATACAATGAGCAGTTCTTC.

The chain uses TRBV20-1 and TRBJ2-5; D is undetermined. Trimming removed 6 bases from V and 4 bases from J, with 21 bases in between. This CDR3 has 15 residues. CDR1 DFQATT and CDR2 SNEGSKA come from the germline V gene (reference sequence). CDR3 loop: CSARIGSSVVETQYF. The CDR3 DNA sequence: TGCAGTGCAAGGATTGGGTCGAGCGTCGTAGAGACCCAGTACTTC.

The CDR3 nucleotides are TGCAGTGCCGCGGGTAGATACAATGAGCAGTTCTTC. The encoded protein is CSAAGRYNEQFF. The genes are TRBV20-1 and TRBJ2-1, with a tentative D call TRBD2 (5 bases). The V end lost 6 bases, the J end lost 4 bases, and 10 bases lay between the germline ends. The length of the CDR3 is 12 residues. Germline V gene sequence: CDR1 DFQATT, CDR2 SNEGSKA (reference sequence).

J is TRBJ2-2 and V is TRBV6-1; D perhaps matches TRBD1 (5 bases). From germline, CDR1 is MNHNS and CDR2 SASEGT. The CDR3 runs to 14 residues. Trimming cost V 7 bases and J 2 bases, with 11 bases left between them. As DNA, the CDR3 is TGTGCCAGCATGCGACAGAAAAACACCGGGGAGCTGTTTTTT. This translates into CASMRQKNTGELFF.

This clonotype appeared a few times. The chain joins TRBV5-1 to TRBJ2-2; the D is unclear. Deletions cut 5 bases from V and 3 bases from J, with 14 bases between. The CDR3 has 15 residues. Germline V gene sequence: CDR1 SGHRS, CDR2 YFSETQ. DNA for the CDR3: TGCGCCAGCAGATTACCGGCGGCTCACACCGGGGAGCTGTTTTTT. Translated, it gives CASRLPAAHTGELFF.

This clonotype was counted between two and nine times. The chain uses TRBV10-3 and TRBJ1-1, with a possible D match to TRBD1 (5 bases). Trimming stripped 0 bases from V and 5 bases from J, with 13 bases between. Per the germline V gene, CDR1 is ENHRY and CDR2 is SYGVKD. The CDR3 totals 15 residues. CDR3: CAISESPGRGTEAFF. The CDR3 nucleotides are TGTGCCATCAGTGAGTCCCCCGGAAGGGGAACTGAAGCTTTCTTT.

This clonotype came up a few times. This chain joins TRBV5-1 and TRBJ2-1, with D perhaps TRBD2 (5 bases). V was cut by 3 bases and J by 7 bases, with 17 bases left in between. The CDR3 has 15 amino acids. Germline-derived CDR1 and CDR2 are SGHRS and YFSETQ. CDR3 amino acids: CASSSRAASLNEQFF. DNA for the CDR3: TGCGCCAGCAGCTCGAGGGCGGCGTCCTTGAATGAGCAGTTCTTC.

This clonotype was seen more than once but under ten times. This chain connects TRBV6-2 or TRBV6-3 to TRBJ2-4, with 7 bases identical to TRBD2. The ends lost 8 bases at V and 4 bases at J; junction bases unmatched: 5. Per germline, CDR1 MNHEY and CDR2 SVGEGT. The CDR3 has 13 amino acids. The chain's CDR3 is CASRAGVKNIQYF. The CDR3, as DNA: TGTGCCAGCCGCGCGGGAGTGAAAAACATTCAGTACTTC.

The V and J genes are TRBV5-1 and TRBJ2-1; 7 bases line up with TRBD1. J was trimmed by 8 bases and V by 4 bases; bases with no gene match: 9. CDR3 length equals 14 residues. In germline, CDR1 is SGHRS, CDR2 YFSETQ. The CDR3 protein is CASSVGGASHEQFF. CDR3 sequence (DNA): TGCGCCAGCAGCGTAGGGGGCGCTTCCCATGAGCAGTTCTTC.

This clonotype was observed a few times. CDR3: CSVRQTSSETQYF. CDR3 DNA sequence: TGCAGCGTCCGTCAAACTAGCTCAGAGACCCAGTACTTC. The J gene is TRBJ2-5, the V gene TRBV29-1, with D possibly being TRBD2 (6 bases). Deletions cut 6 bases from V and 4 bases from J, with 15 bases between. The CDR3 runs 13 residues. Germline values: CDR1 SQVTM, CDR2 ANQGSEA.

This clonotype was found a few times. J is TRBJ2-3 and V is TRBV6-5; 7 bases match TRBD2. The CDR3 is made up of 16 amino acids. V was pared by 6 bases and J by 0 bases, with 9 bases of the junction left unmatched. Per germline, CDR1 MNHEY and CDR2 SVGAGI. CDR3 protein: CASSPRTRPSTDTQYF. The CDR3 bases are TGTGCCAGCAGCCCCCGGACTAGACCTAGCACAGATACGCAGTATTTT.

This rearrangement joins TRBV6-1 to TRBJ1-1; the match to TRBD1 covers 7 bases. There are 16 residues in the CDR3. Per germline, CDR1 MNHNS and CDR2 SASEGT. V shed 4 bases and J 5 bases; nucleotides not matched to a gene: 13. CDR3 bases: TGTGCCAGCAGTGCCTCGCGGGGACAGTCGGTGACTGAAGCTTTCTTT. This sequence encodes CASSASRGQSVTEAFF.

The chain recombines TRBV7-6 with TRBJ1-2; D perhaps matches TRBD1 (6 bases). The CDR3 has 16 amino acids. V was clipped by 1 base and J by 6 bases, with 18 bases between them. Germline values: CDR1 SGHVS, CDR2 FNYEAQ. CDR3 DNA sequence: TGTGCCAGCAGCTTAGACGAGTTAGGCAGGGGAGATGGCTACACCTTC. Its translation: CASSLDELGRGDGYTF.

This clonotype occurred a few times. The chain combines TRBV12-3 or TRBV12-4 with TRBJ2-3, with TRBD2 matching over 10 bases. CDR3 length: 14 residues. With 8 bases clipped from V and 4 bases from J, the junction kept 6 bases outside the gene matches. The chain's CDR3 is CASYSSGGSDTQYF. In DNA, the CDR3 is TGTGCCAGCTATTCTAGCGGGGGATCAGATACGCAGTATTTT.

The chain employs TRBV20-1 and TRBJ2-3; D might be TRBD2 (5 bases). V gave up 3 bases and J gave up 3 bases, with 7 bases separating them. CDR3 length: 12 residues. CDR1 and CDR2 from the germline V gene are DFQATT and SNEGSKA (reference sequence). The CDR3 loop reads CSAREVTDTQYF. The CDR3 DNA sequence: TGCAGTGCTAGGGAGGTTACAGATACGCAGTATTTT.

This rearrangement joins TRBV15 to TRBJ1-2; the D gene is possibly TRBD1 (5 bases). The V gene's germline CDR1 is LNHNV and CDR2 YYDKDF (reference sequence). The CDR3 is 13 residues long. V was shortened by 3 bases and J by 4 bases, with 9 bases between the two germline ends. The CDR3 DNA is TGTGCCACCAGCAGTGGGGACGGCTATGGCTACACCTTC. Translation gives CATSSGDGYGYTF.

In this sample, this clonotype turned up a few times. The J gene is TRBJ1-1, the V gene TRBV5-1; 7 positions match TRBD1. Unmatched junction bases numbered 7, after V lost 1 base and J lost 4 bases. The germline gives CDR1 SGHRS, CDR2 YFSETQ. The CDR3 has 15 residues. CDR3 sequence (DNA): TGCGCCAGCAGCTTGAGGGACAGTATTGGCACTGAAGCTTTCTTT. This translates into CASSLRDSIGTEAFF.

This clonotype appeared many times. The CDR3 loop is CASSGPQGLPYNEQFF. Written as DNA, the CDR3 is TGTGCCAGCAGCGGCCCCCAGGGGTTACCCTACAATGAGCAGTTCTTC. V gene TRBV9 combines with J gene TRBJ2-1, with a weak D call TRBD1 (6 bases). CDR3 length: 16 amino acids. Germline V gives CDR1 SGDLS, CDR2 YYNGEE. Trimming removed 3 bases from V and 2 bases from J, with 15 bases in between.

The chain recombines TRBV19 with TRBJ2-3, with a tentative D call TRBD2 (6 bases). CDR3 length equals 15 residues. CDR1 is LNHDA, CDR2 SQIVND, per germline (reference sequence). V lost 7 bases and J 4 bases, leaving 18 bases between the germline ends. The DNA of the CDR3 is TGTGCCAGTATGGTGGACGGGAGTGGATCAGATACGCAGTATTTT. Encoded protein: CASMVDGSGSDTQYF.

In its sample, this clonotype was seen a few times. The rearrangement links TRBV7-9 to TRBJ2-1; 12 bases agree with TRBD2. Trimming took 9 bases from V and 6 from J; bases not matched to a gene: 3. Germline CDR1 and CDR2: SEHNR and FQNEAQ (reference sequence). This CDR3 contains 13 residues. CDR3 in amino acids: CASLAGGGNEQFF. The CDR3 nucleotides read TGTGCCAGTCTAGCGGGAGGGGGCAATGAGCAGTTCTTC.

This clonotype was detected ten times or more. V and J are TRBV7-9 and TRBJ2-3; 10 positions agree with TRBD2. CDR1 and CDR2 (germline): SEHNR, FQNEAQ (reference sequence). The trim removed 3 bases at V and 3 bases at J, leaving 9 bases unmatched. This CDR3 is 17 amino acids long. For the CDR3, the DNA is TGTGCCAGCAGCTTCCGTACTAGCGGGGACGTTACAGATACGCAGTATTTT. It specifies CASSFRTSGDVTDTQYF.

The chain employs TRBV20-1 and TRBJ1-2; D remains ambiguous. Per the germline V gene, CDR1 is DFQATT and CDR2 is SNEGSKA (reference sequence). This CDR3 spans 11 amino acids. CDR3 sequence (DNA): TGCAGGACGGCCTCGGAGTATGGCTACACCTTC. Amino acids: CRTASEYGYTF.

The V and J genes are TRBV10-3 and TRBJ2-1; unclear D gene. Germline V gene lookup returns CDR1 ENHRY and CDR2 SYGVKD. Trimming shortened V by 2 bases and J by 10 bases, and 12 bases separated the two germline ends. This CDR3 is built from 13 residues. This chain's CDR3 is CAISELSWGEQFF. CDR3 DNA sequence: TGTGCCATCAGTGAGCTCAGCTGGGGAGAGCAGTTCTTC.

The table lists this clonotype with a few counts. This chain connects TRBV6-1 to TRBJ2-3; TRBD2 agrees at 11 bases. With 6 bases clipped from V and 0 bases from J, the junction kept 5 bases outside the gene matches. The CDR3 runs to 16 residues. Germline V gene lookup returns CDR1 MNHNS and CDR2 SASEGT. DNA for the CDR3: TGTGCCAGCAGGTGGAGACTAGCGGGGAGCACAGATACGCAGTATTTT. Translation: CASRWRLAGSTDTQYF.

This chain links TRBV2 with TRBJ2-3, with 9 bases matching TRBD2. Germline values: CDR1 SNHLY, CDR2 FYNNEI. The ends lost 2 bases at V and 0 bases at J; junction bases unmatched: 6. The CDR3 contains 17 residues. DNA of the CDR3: TGTGCCAGCAGTGAATTCCGGACTAGCGTAAGCACAGATACGCAGTATTTT. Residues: CASSEFRTSVSTDTQYF.

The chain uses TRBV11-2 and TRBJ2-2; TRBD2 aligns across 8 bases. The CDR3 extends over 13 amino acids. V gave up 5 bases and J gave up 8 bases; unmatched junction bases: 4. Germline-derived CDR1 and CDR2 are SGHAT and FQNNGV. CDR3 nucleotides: TGTGCCAGCAGCCACGGACTAGCAGGGGAGCTGTTTTTT. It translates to CASSHGLAGELFF. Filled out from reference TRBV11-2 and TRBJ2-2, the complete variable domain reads EAGVAQSPRYKIIEKRQSVAFWCNPISGHATLYWYQQILGQGPKLLIQFQNNGVVDDSQLPKDRFSAERLKGVDSTLKIQPAKLEDSAVYLCASSHGLAGELFFGEGSRLTVL.

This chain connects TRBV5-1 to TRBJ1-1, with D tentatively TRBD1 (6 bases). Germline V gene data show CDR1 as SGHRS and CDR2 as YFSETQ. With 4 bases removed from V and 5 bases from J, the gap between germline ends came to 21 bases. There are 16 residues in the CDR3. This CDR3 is CASSIEYGGGRTEAFF. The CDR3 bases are TGCGCCAGCAGCATTGAATATGGGGGCGGTCGAACTGAAGCTTTCTTT.

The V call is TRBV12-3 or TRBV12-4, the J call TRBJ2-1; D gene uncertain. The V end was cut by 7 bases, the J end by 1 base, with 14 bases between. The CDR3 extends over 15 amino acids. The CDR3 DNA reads TGTGCCAGCAACGGCAGGCCCCTGTCCTACAATGAGCAGTTCTTC. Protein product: CASNGRPLSYNEQFF.